The clone carrying this T cell receptor (beta chain) was counted many times. Its antigen is unknown. Study outcomes and limitations: Tumor memory CD4+ T cell TCR gene usage clustered with blood and lymph node memory CD4+ cells and lymph node naive CD4+ cells.

The CDR3 contains 13 residues. Per germline, CDR1 SQVTM and CDR2 ANQGSEA. Losses at the gene ends were 3 bases for V and 2 bases for J; bases not matched to a gene: 4. Treg sorting used a CD4+CD25+CD127-/low gate. Constant-region reverse primers amplified full-length variable regions, followed by semi-nested Nested Universal Primer A PCR. TCRdb recomputed calls from the 5' RACE reads with MiXCR, one row per CDR3 protein. The repertoire holds some 44,000 distinct CDR3 sequences, with about 20% as singletons. The clonotype was recovered from a female donor with breast cancer. The rearrangement links TRBV29-1 to TRBJ2-7; 7 nucleotides agree with TRBD1. Sequencing input: Tregs sorted from blood. CDR3 coding DNA: TGCAGCGTTGAGACAGGGCATACCTACGAGCAGTACTTC. Its translation: CSVETGHTYEQYF.